The count of the clone carrying this T cell receptor (beta chain) is one. The antigen remains unidentified. The record originates from a study of STAT3 mutations in large granular lymphocyte leukemia. Study context: Canonical activating STAT3 mutations were detected in roughly half of the longitudinally sequenced T-LGLL patients.

The CDR3 spans 12 residues. Germline loops: CDR1 MNHNY, CDR2 SVGAGI (reference sequence). Between the trimmed V and J ends, which lost 3 bases and 16 bases, there was a span of 16 bases. Broader study findings: Persisting codominant clonotypes may have hidden a small pathogenic clone. Sampling intervals varied between patients and samples. At least one immunodominant TCR beta clonotype appeared in every T-cell large granular lymphocyte leukemia patient. All newly emerging clones after therapy were STAT3 wild type.

Repertoires were generated with immunoSEQ multiplex PCR, while TCRdb's copy carries only in-frame clones and drops some. Of roughly 10,000 clones in the sample, around 90% were seen once. This TCR derives from a man in his 60s with T-cell large granular lymphocyte leukemia. Some clones in this sample may be carry-over from other donors' samples. The sequenced sample consisted of peripheral blood mononuclear cells. This chain links TRBV6-6 with TRBJ1-5; no clear D. CDR3 nucleotide sequence: TGTGCCAGCAGTTATTCAGAGGGCCCCCTCCATTTT. Its translation is CASSYSEGPLHF.